Below, 15 T cell receptor beta chains from the same sample are listed, as sequenced in a study of blood T cells in healthy people across ages. It was with a sample-barcoded 5' primer and a J-beta primer mix that a second PCR of about 6 to 11 cycles was run. One entry per CDR3 protein, called by TCRdb with MiXCR from the 5' RACE reads. The sample yields over 550,000 distinct CDR3 sequences, approximately 30% seen once. Sequencing used blood. Receptor source: a woman older than 75 in good health.

This clonotype was found many times. The chain recombines TRBV20-1 with TRBJ1-2; D gene unclear. V lost 4 bases to trimming and J lost 8 bases, with 17 bases between them. The CDR3 covers 13 residues. Germline V gene sequence: CDR1 DFQATT, CDR2 SNEGSKA (reference sequence). The CDR3 region has the DNA TGCAGTGCTAAACCTCTCACGGGGTTCGGCTACACCTTC. It codes for CSAKPLTGFGYTF.

This chain joins TRBV6-5 and TRBJ1-1; D is unresolved. The V and J ends lost 2 bases and 0 bases respectively, with 7 bases between them. Per the germline V gene, CDR1 is MNHEY and CDR2 is SVGAGI. This CDR3 contains 14 residues. The CDR3 region has the DNA TGTGCCAGCAGTTACAGGGCTATGAACACTGAAGCTTTCTTT. It specifies CASSYRAMNTEAFF.

The CDR3, as DNA: TGTGCCAGCATTGTGGGCGGATCGGGGGATGGCTACACCTTC. Translation gives CASIVGGSGDGYTF. The chain uses TRBV28 and TRBJ1-2, with D tentatively TRBD1 (5 bases). Trimming stripped 7 bases from V and 6 bases from J, with 18 bases between. Germline V gene data show CDR1 as MDHEN and CDR2 as SYDVKM. The CDR3 consists of 14 residues.

This clonotype has at least ten counts. The chain employs TRBV6-5 and TRBJ2-5, with 8 nucleotides matching TRBD2. There are 15 residues in the CDR3. Per the germline V gene, CDR1 is MNHEY and CDR2 is SVGAGI. After removal of 6 bases from V and 2 bases from J, the junction contained 8 bases not matched to a gene. CDR3 residues: CASRMGRGGQETQYF. The CDR3 bases are TGTGCCAGCAGAATGGGCCGGGGGGGGCAAGAGACCCAGTACTTC.

Note on this clonotype: This may stem from a read error, because a much larger clone lies one nucleotide away. This chain links TRBV6-1 with TRBJ2-5, with D uncertain. The CDR3 extends over 12 amino acids. Trimming left V 4 bases short and J 2 bases short, with 5 bases between. Per germline, CDR1 MNHNS and CDR2 SASEGT. CDR3 loop: CASSGGQETQYF. DNA of the CDR3: TGTGCCAGCAGTGGCGGACAAGAGACCCAGTACTTC.

Comments on this clonotype: This may come from a read error, since a much larger clone is one base off. The chain is built from TRBV7-2 and TRBJ2-3, with 7 positions matching TRBD2. Germline lookup yields CDR1 SGHTA and CDR2 FQGNSA. The CDR3 contains 17 residues. CDR3 bases: TGTGCCAGCAGCTACCCGAAGGCGGGGGTGGTTACAGATCCGCAGTATTTT. Its translation is CASSYPKAGVVTDPQYF. Using reference TRBV7-2 and TRBJ2-3 for the parts outside the CDR3, the full variable domain is GAGVSQSPSNKVTEKGKDVELRCDPISGHTALYWYRQSLGQGLEFLIYFQGNSAPDKSGLPSDRFSAERTGGSVSTLTIQRTQQEDSAVYLCASSYPKAGVVTDPQYFGPGTRLTVL.

Ten or more counts support this clonotype. The chain employs TRBV2 and TRBJ2-1, with 8 bases aligning to TRBD2. V lost 5 bases to trimming and J lost 5 bases; unmatched junction nucleotides: 8. The germline V gene has CDR1 SNHLY and CDR2 FYNNEI. This CDR3 has 15 amino acids. CDR3 DNA: TGTGCCAGCAGTTACCCCCCGGGACTAGACAATGAGCAGTTCTTC. Translated, it gives CASSYPPGLDNEQFF.

As to this clonotype: A much more abundant neighbour one base away suggests this may be a read error. The chain uses TRBV5-1 and TRBJ2-3; 10 bases match TRBD1. The germline gives CDR1 SGHRS, CDR2 YFSETQ. Trimming took 4 bases from V and 4 from J; bases not matched to a gene: 9. The CDR3 consists of 16 residues. The CDR3 protein is CASSLVRGQGSDTQYF. DNA for the CDR3: TGCGCCAGCAGCCTTGTACGGGGACAGGGGTCAGATACGCAGTATTTT.

This clonotype has just a few counts. V is TRBV7-2 and J is TRBJ2-7; TRBD1 matches 7 bases. Germline V gene sequence: CDR1 SGHTA, CDR2 FQGNSA. The CDR3 spans 14 residues. Trimming removed 7 bases from V and 3 bases from J; junction bases left unmatched: 9. In DNA form, the CDR3 reads TGTGCCAGCACCAGGGGGAGCGGTAACTACGAGCAGTACTTC. Translating it yields CASTRGSGNYEQYF. Complete variable domain (other parts from reference TRBV7-2 and TRBJ2-7): GAGVSQSPSNKVTEKGKDVELRCDPISGHTALYWYRQSLGQGLEFLIYFQGNSAPDKSGLPSDRFSAERTGGSVSTLTIQRTQQEDSAVYLCASTRGSGNYEQYFGPGTRLTVT.

As concerns this clonotype: The junction differs from germline at one of its ends, possibly a read error. CDR3 sequence reads: CASSLSAGSSYEQYF. The CDR3 bases are TGTGCTAGCAGCTTAAGCGCGGGTAGCTCCTACGAGCAGTACTTC. The chain recombines TRBV7-7 with TRBJ2-7; perhaps TRBD2 as D (5 bases). Germline CDR1 reads SSHAT; CDR2 reads FNYEAQ (reference sequence). The CDR3 runs to 15 residues.

About this clonotype itself: The CDR3 carries no conserved terminal phenylalanine or tryptophan, so it likely arises from a read error. This chain joins TRBV5-1 and TRBJ1-6; D is unclear. The CDR3 has 13 residues. V was clipped by 1 base and J by 9 bases, with 8 bases between them. Germline V gene sequence: CDR1 SGHRS, CDR2 YFSETQ. The CDR3, as DNA: TGCGCCAGCAGCTTGTCCAGGAGTTCACCCCTCCACGTT. It encodes CASSLSRSSPLHV.

This clonotype was observed a handful of times. V usage is TRBV5-1 and J usage is TRBJ2-3, with 7 bases aligning to TRBD2. J lost 3 bases, V lost 5 bases, and 9 bases had no gene match. The CDR3 is made up of 15 amino acids. Germline V gene data show CDR1 as SGHRS and CDR2 as YFSETQ. This CDR3 reads CASSSGGGLTDTQYF. CDR3 DNA sequence: TGCGCCAGCAGTTCAGGCGGGGGATTAACAGATACGCAGTATTTT.

This clonotype has a count of ten or more. The chain couples TRBV2 to TRBJ2-7, with 9 bases fitting TRBD1. The CDR3 loop spans 15 amino acids. CDR1 SNHLY and CDR2 FYNNEI come from the germline V gene. V lost 6 bases to trimming and J lost 3 bases; unmatched junction nucleotides: 9. The DNA for the CDR3 is TGTGCCAGCAGAGAACAGGGGGCCGGGATCTACGAGCAGTACTTC. It codes for CASREQGAGIYEQYF.

This clonotype was observed many times. The J gene is TRBJ1-1, the V gene TRBV29-1; D unclear. Germline CDR1 is SQVTM and CDR2 is ANQGSEA. Trimming pared 4 bases from V and 3 bases from J, leaving 9 bases between. The CDR3 sequence is 12 residues long. CDR3 nucleotides: TGCAGCGTTGTGGACGGGTACACTGAAGCTTTCTTT. Translating gives CSVVDGYTEAFF.

In its sample, this clonotype was seen many times. The chain links TRBV12-5 to TRBJ2-1, with 8 bases lining up with TRBD1. CDR3 length: 18 residues. Germline CDR1 and CDR2: LGHNT and FRNRAP. The V gene end was trimmed by 1 base and the J gene end by 1 base; junction bases not matched to a gene: 9. The CDR3 is CASGLAPRTGRSYNEQFF. The CDR3 DNA reads TGTGCTAGTGGTTTGGCCCCTCGGACAGGGAGGTCCTACAATGAGCAGTTCTTC.